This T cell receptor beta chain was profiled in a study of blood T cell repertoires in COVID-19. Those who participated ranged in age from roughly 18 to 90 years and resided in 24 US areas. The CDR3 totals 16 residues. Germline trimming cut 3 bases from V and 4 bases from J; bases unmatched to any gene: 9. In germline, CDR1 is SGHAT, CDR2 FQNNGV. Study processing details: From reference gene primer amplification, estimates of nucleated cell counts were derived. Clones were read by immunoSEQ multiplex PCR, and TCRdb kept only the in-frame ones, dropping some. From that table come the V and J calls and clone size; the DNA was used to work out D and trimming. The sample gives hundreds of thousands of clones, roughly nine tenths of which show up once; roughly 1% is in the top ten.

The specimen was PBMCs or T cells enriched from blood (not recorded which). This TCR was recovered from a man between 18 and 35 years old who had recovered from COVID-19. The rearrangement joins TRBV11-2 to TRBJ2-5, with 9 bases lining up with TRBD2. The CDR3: CASSFLAGTIGETQYF. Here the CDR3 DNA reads TGTGCCAGCAGCTTCCTAGCGGGAACGATAGGAGAGACCCAGTACTTC.